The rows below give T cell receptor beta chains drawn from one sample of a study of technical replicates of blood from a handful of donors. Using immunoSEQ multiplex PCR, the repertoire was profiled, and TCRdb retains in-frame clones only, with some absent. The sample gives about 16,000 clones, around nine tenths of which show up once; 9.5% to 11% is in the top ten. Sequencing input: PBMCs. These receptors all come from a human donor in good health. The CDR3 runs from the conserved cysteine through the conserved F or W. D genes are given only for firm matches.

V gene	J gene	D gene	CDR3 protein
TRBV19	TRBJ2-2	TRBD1	CASSIEFRVRAGGNTGELFF
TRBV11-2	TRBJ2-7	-	CASSHGTFEQYF
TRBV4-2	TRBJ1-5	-	CASSQDRDQPQHF
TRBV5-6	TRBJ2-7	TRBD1	CASSAGTGQREQYF
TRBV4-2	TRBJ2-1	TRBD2	CASSQDRLAREQFF
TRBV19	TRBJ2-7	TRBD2	CASSPVGLAGLYEQYF
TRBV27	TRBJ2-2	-	CASSPLGEGGELFF
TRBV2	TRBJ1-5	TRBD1	CASSLTGGDNQPQHF
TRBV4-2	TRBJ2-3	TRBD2	CASSPFSDSGRAKATDTQYF
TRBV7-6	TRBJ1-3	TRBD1	CASSLEGTGGSGNTIYF
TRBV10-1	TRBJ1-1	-	CASSESTDGQSMNTEAFF
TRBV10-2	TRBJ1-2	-	CATRGAPAGYTF
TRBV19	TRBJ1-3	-	CASTQGGSGNTIYF
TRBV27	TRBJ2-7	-	CASSLYTTGSSYEQYF
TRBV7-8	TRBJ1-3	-	CASSLAGQFSGNTIYF
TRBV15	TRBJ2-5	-	CATSRDPQQETQYF
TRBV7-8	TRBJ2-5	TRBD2	CASSSGTSGLRQETQYF
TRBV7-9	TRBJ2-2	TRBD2	CASSSRRSGNNTGELFF
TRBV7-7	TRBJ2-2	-	CASSLAPGTTGELFF
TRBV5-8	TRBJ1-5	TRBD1	CASSGGTGPNQPQHF
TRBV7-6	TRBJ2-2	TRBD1	CASSPQGANTGELFF
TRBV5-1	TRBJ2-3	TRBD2	CASSSGLAGIGDTQYF
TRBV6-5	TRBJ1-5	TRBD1	CASSYARGRQPQHF
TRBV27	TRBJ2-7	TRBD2	CASRRGSSGSLYEQYF
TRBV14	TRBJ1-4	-	CASSQDGGANEKLFF
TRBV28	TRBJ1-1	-	CASSPEDVNTEAFF
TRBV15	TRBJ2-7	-	CATSRDGGQAVDHPYEQYF
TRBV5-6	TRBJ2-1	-	CASSLGVAFGYVEQFF
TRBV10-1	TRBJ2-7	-	CASSVGIGRNQYEQYF
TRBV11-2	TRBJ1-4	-	CASSPAAGATNEKLFF
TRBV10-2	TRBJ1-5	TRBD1	CASSGQGAQPQHF
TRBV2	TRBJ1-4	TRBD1	CASKSGGEKLFF
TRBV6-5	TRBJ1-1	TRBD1	CASSSGQGNPEAFF
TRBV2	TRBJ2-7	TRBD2	CASSWAGGLSYEQYF
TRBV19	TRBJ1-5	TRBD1	CASGQGGSQPQHF
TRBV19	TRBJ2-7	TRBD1	CASTRQVGQGEGEQYF
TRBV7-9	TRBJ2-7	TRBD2	CASSKIPGLAYEQYF
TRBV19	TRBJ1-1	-	CASSTRSEGWAFF
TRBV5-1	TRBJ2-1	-	CASGLEAYNEQFF
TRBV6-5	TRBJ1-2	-	CASSAPAQGRGYTF
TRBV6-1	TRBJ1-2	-	CASSEKSDSPNYGYTF
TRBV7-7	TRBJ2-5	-	CASSLGSLETQYF
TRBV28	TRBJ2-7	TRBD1	CASSPQGIGDRGYF
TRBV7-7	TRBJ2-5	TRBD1	CASSLGTGGFQETQYF
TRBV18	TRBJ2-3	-	CASSPEGTDTQYF
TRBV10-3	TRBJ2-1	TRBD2	CAIRGGRLAGVDNEQFF
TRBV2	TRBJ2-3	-	CASNQMLTDTQYF
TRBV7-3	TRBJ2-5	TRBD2	CASSRGGTKGETQYF
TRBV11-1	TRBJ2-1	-	CASSLAPWSNEQFF
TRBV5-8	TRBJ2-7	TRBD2	CASNRQGSSGSSYEQYF
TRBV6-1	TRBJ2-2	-	CASRYRVKSGELFF
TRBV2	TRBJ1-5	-	CASSKNSGNQPQHF
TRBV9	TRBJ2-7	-	CASSGETGIGDEQYF
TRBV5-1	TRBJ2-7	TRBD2	CASSIDSGRFLYEQYF
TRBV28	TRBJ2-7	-	CASSVRLGVYEQYF
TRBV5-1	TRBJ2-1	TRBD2	CASKWTSGSIDEQFF
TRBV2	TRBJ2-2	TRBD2	CASSHQTSGSAGELFF